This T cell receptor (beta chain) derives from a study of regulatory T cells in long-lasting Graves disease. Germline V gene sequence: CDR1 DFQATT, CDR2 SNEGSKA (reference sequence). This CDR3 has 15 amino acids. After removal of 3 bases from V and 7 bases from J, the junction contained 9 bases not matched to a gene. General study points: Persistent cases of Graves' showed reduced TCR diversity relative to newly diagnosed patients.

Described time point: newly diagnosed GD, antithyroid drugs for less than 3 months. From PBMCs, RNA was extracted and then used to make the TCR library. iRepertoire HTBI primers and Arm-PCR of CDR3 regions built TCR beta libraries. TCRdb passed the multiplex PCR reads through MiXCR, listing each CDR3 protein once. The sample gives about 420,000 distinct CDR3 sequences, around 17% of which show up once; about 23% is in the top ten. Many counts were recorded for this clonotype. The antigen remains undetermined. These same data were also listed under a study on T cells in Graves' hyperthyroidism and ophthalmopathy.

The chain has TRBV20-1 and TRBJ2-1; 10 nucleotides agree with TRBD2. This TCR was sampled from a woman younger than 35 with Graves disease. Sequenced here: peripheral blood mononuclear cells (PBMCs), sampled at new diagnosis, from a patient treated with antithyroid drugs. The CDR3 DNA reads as TGCAGTGCTAGCCCCTTCTCTAGCGGGAGTAATGAGCAGTTCTTC. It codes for CSASPFSSGSNEQFF.